The 5 T cell receptor beta chains below come from one sample, sequenced in a study of post-analysis software for immune sequencing data. The study, taken as a whole, reports: About five TRBV segments occurring more often in patients than controls included TRBV5-6, TRBV5-1 and TRBV20-1.

No antigen has been assigned to these receptors. cDNA libraries for TCR beta contained unique molecular identifiers. TCRdb recomputed calls from the PCR reads with MiXCR, one row per CDR3 protein. The top ten hold roughly 1.7% of the sample, which has roughly 580,000 distinct CDR3 sequences, 40% to 50% seen once. Sequenced: blood. The receptors were gathered from a girl between 10 and 17 years old with multiple sclerosis.

The V gene is TRBV29-1, the J gene TRBJ2-5; 15 bases fit TRBD2. The end of the DNA is better explained by TRBJ2-7, so the J call may be wrong. The CDR3 covers 14 residues. The germline CDR1 and CDR2 sequences are SQVTM and ANQGSEA. The CDR3: CSVMGLAGGIEQYF. The CDR3 nucleotides are TGCAGCGTCATGGGACTAGCGGGAGGAATCGAGCAGTACTTC.

J is TRBJ2-1 and V is TRBV12-3 or TRBV12-4; 9 bases are shared with TRBD1. V trimming: 2 bases; J trimming: 0 bases; junction bases outside the gene matches: 11. CDR3 length: 19 amino acids. Written as DNA, the CDR3 is TGTGCCAGCAGTTTAACGCTTACAGGGGGCCCGAGCTCCTACAATGAGCAGTTCTTC. Its protein is CASSLTLTGGPSSYNEQFF.

The rearrangement links TRBV5-1 to TRBJ2-3, with no clear D. Trimming left V 4 bases short and J 6 bases short, with 15 bases between. Germline lookup yields CDR1 SGHRS and CDR2 YFSETQ. CDR3 length: 14 residues. The CDR3 is CASSAETFRDTQYF. The CDR3 DNA reads TGCGCCAGCAGCGCAGAGACCTTCAGGGATACGCAGTATTTT.

CDR3 DNA sequence: TGTGCCAGCAGAAAGGGGACGGACAACTACGAGCAGTACTTC. Its translation is CASRKGTDNYEQYF. The J gene is TRBJ2-7, the V gene TRBV7-8; D could derive from TRBD1 or TRBD2 (5 bases each). The CDR3 totals 14 residues. The V and J ends lost 6 bases and 3 bases respectively, with 15 bases between them. Germline CDR1 and CDR2: SGHVS and FQNEAQ.

This clonotype occurred once. This chain connects TRBV3-1 to TRBJ1-2; maybe TRBD1 (5 bases). The CDR3 has 11 residues. Germline loops: CDR1 LGHDT, CDR2 YNNKEL (reference sequence). Trimming cost V 10 bases and J 10 bases, with 16 bases left between them. This chain's CDR3 is CATQGGATYTF. The CDR3 nucleotides read TGTGCCACCCAAGGTGGGGCGACCTACACCTTC.